This T cell receptor (beta chain) stems from a study of blood T cell repertoires in COVID-19. Background on the study: COVID-19 samples from acute and convalescent phases originated in the United States, Italy and Spain. T cells, B-cell-depleted T cells, or PBMCs supplied cDNA or gDNA.

Germline loops: CDR1 KGHSH, CDR2 LQKENI. CDR3 length: 14 residues. The V and J ends lost 3 bases and 5 bases respectively, with 11 bases between them. How the authors handled the data: The assay estimated nucleated cells by amplifying reference gene primers. The method was immunoSEQ multiplex PCR; TCRdb's version includes in-frame clones alone and lacks a portion of them. Clone size and the V and J calls come from that table; the DNA yielded D and trimming. The data show 150,000 to 250,000 clones, 70% to 80% seen once. Seattle researchers signed up patients amid active infection and tracked them longitudinally.

Material: peripheral blood. This TCR derives from a woman between 40 and 50 years old with COVID-19, enrolled during active disease. The chain employs TRBV18 and TRBJ1-5; D remains unclear. CDR3: CASSPEIRDQPQHF. The CDR3 DNA reads as TGTGCCAGCTCACCCGAGATACGGGATCAGCCCCAGCATTTT.